The 17 T cell receptor beta chains in this list originate from one sample, sequenced in a study of blood T cell repertoires in COVID-19. TCRdb keeps only in-frame clones here, not all; method: immunoSEQ multiplex PCR. Of 130,000 to 150,000 clones listed, approximately 88% were seen once; the top ten hold around 1.3%. Sample: PBMCs or T cells enriched from blood (not recorded which). Receptor source: a woman in her 30s with acute COVID-19.

A single count supports this clone. The gene calls are TRBV19 and TRBJ2-3, with D maybe TRBD2 (6 bases). Per the germline V gene, CDR1 is LNHDA and CDR2 is SQIVND (reference sequence). V shed 10 bases and J shed 5 bases, with 22 bases lying between them. The CDR3 contains 15 residues. CDR3 bases: TGTGCCACTCGAATGAGGTCGGGAGCGGGAGATACGCAGTATTTT. It yields the protein CATRMRSGAGDTQYF. The complete variable domain, with remaining parts taken from reference TRBV19 and TRBJ2-3, reads DGGITQSPKYLFRKEGQNVTLSCEQNLNHDAMYWYRQDPGQGLRLIYYSQIVNDFQKGDIAEGYSVSREKKESFPLTVTSAQKNPTAFYLCATRMRSGAGDTQYFGPGTRLTVL.

V usage is TRBV7-2 and J usage is TRBJ1-3; D possibly corresponds to TRBD1 (6 bases). CDR1 is SGHTA, CDR2 FQGNSA, per germline. The CDR3 is made up of 16 amino acids. V lost 6 bases and J 8 bases, leaving 23 bases between the germline ends. In nucleotides, the CDR3 is TGTGCCAGCAGAGCAACCACAGGGAGCTCGGGTCACACCATATATTTT. This sequence encodes CASRATTGSSGHTIYF.

Only one count was recorded for this clone. The chain joins TRBV7-6 to TRBJ2-1; 10 bases are a match to TRBD2. Germline trimming cut 3 bases from V and 2 bases from J; bases unmatched to any gene: 1. Germline CDR1 SGHVS, CDR2 FNYEAQ. This CDR3 is built from 15 residues. The chain's CDR3 is CASSLGLATYNEQFF. The CDR3 region has the DNA TGTGCCAGCAGCTTGGGACTAGCGACCTACAATGAGCAGTTCTTC.

The rearrangement links TRBV5-1 to TRBJ1-1; the match to TRBD1 covers 9 bases. V shed 5 bases and J 4 bases; nucleotides not matched to a gene: 3. The CDR3 has 13 residues. Per germline, CDR1 SGHRS and CDR2 YFSETQ. CDR3 DNA sequence: TGCGCCAGCAGTCCGGACAGGGGCACTGAAGCTTTCTTT. The encoded protein is CASSPDRGTEAFF.

This rearrangement joins TRBV9 to TRBJ2-2; D is ambiguous. V lost 5 bases and J 3 bases, leaving 20 bases between the germline ends. There are 17 residues in the CDR3. Germline V CDR1 and CDR2: SGDLS, YYNGEE. CDR3 sequence (DNA): TGTGCCAGCAGTAACCCCCAGGAACAAACCGACACCGGGGAGCTGTTTTTT. This codes for CASSNPQEQTDTGELFF.

The chain uses TRBV6-6 and TRBJ2-7, with TRBD2 identical over 12 bases. CDR3 length: 14 amino acids. Germline V CDR1 and CDR2: MNHNY, SVGAGI (reference sequence). Trimming removed 5 bases from V and 3 bases from J; junction bases left unmatched: 2. The CDR3 loop is CASSRTSGVYEQYF. CDR3 sequence (DNA): TGTGCCAGCAGTCGGACTAGCGGGGTCTACGAGCAGTACTTC.

The V call is TRBV11-1, the J call TRBJ2-1; D ambiguous. V was clipped by 1 base and J by 0 bases, with 10 bases between them. The CDR3 covers 16 residues. Germline CDR1 and CDR2: SGHAT and FQDESV (reference sequence). CDR3 DNA sequence: TGTGCCAGCAGCTTAGAAACGTGGAGCTCCTACAATGAGCAGTTCTTC. Translating it yields CASSLETWSSYNEQFF.

V is TRBV12-3 or TRBV12-4 and J is TRBJ2-1; D unresolved. This CDR3 is 13 amino acids long. V was pared by 5 bases and J by 9 bases, with 14 bases between. The CDR3 spells CASSIRSLIEQFF. The CDR3 bases are TGTGCCAGCAGTATTAGGAGCCTAATTGAGCAGTTCTTC.

The chain is built from TRBV2 and TRBJ1-1; the D gene is possibly TRBD1 (5 bases). This CDR3 spans 13 amino acids. Trimming shortened V by 4 bases and J by 4 bases, and 10 bases separated the two germline ends. The germline CDR1 and CDR2 sequences are SNHLY and FYNNEI. The CDR3 reads CASSVQGSTEAFF. The CDR3 DNA reads TGTGCCAGCAGTGTGCAGGGTAGCACTGAAGCTTTCTTT.

V is TRBV28 and J is TRBJ1-4; TRBD1 matches 8 bases. This CDR3 is built from 14 residues. Germline CDR1 reads MDHEN; CDR2 reads SYDVKM. Trimming at V came to 4 bases and at J to 8 bases, leaving 6 bases not matched to a gene. DNA for the CDR3: TGTGCCAGCAGTTCGGACAGGGAGGAGGAAAAACTGTTTTTT. Translation gives CASSSDREEEKLFF.

V usage is TRBV29-1 and J usage is TRBJ2-1; D is perhaps TRBD1 (6 bases). The CDR3 is 15 residues long. V lost 1 base and J lost 8, with 18 bases in between. Germline V gives CDR1 SQVTM, CDR2 ANQGSEA. This chain's CDR3 is CSVEGGAGAVDEQFF. In nucleotides, the CDR3 is TGCAGCGTTGAAGGTGGGGCAGGGGCGGTCGATGAGCAGTTCTTC.

The rearrangement uses TRBV7-2 and TRBJ2-5, with D possibly being TRBD1 (5 bases). This CDR3 is built from 17 residues. Trimming removed 1 base from V and 4 bases from J, with 19 bases in between. Per the germline V gene, CDR1 is SGHTA and CDR2 is FQGNSA. The CDR3 DNA is TGTGCCAGCAGCTTAGGGGCAGGGTTTTCGTGGGGAGAGACCCAGTACTTC. Its protein product is CASSLGAGFSWGETQYF.

This clone was seen a single time. This chain links TRBV4-3 with TRBJ1-1; D might be TRBD1 (5 bases). CDR1 and CDR2 (germline): LGHNA, YSLEER. CDR3 length: 13 amino acids. The ends were cut back, 1 base at V and 6 bases at J, with 9 bases in the middle. The CDR3 bases are TGCGCCAGCAGCCAAGTCCAAGGGGCTGAAGCTTTCTTT. This encodes CASSQVQGAEAFF.

The chain combines TRBV5-5 with TRBJ1-2; D is ambiguous. The V end was cut by 4 bases, the J end by 4 bases, with 11 bases between. CDR1 is SGHKS, CDR2 YYEKEE, per germline (reference sequence). The CDR3 runs to 13 residues. CDR3 in amino acids: CASSPSRGYGYTF. The CDR3 nucleotides are TGTGCCAGCAGCCCCTCACGGGGCTATGGCTACACCTTC. Filled out from reference TRBV5-5 and TRBJ1-2, the complete variable domain reads DAGVTQSPTHLIKTRGQQVTLRCSPISGHKSVSWYQQVLGQGPQFIFQYYEKEERGRGNFPDRFSARQFPNYSSELNVNALLLGDSALYLCASSPSRGYGYTFGSGTRLTVV.

This clone was counted a single time. The CDR3 bases are TGTGCCACGACACCGGGACAGGGGGCGCGGAATGAGCAGTTCTTC. Encoded protein: CATTPGQGARNEQFF. V gene TRBV15 combines with J gene TRBJ2-1; 12 nucleotides agree with TRBD1. CDR1 and CDR2 (germline): LNHNV, YYDKDF (reference sequence). The V gene end was trimmed by 9 bases and the J gene end by 7 bases; junction bases not matched to a gene: 10. The CDR3 runs to 15 residues.

This chain connects TRBV28 to TRBJ1-1, with D tentatively TRBD1 (6 bases). The CDR3 covers 15 residues. V was shortened by 5 bases and J by 8 bases, with 21 bases between the two germline ends. Germline loops: CDR1 MDHEN, CDR2 SYDVKM. The CDR3 coding sequence is TGTGCCAGCAGTCGTGGAAACCAACAGGGACCCGAAGCTTTCTTT. Translation: CASSRGNQQGPEAFF.

This rearrangement joins TRBV4-3 to TRBJ2-1; no clear D gene. The ends were cut back, 0 bases at V and 5 bases at J, with 5 bases in the middle. The germline V gene encodes CDR1 LGHNA and CDR2 YSLEER. This CDR3 has 13 residues. The CDR3 protein is CASSQEWHNEQFF. The DNA of the CDR3 is TGCGCCAGCAGCCAAGAATGGCACAATGAGCAGTTCTTC.